The rows below give T cell receptor beta chains drawn from one sample of a study of blood T cell repertoires in COVID-19. Assay: immunoSEQ multiplex PCR; the TCRdb copy retains only in-frame clones and omits some. The repertoire consists of over 130,000 clones, with around 90% occurring once and the leading ten covering over 3.5%. Sequenced material: peripheral blood. Receptor source: a woman aged 60 to 75 with active or convalescent COVID-19. Each CDR3 is given with its conserved first and last residue. The size of a clone is reported for some rows only, either as once, few or many, or as a class for expanded clones.

j_gene: TRBJ1-1
abundance: NA
v_gene: TRBV14
CDR3aa: CASSSSSNTEAFF

j_gene: TRBJ2-3
abundance: NA
v_gene: TRBV4-1
CDR3aa: CASSPGQGNTDTQYF

j_gene: TRBJ1-6
abundance: NA
v_gene: TRBV5-1
CDR3aa: CATKTGNSYNSPLHF

j_gene: TRBJ2-2
abundance: NA
v_gene: TRBV7-6
CDR3aa: CASSGTGTAGELFF

j_gene: TRBJ2-7
abundance: NA
v_gene: TRBV27
CDR3aa: CASSSGGWGDEQYF

j_gene: TRBJ2-2
abundance: NA
v_gene: TRBV6-6
CDR3aa: CASSYPGGGDGELFF

j_gene: TRBJ2-7
abundance: once
v_gene: TRBV4-3
CDR3aa: CASSQGGPGQGTYEQYF

j_gene: TRBJ1-1
abundance: NA
v_gene: TRBV19
CDR3aa: CASRVDRRITEAFF

j_gene: TRBJ2-5
abundance: NA
v_gene: TRBV11-2
CDR3aa: CASSLGLAGVETQYF

j_gene: TRBJ2-3
abundance: NA
v_gene: TRBV5-1
CDR3aa: CASGGSTDTQYF

j_gene: TRBJ2-7
abundance: few
v_gene: TRBV27
CDR3aa: CASSPVRDGGLYEQYF

j_gene: TRBJ2-6
abundance: NA
v_gene: TRBV30
CDR3aa: CACSRVTGANVLTF

j_gene: TRBJ1-2
abundance: NA
v_gene: TRBV11-1
CDR3aa: CASSLGPTVWGYTF

j_gene: TRBJ2-1
abundance: NA
v_gene: TRBV11-3
CDR3aa: CASSLTGGVSYNEQFF

j_gene: TRBJ1-6
abundance: once
v_gene: TRBV9
CDR3aa: CASSVDDSSYNSPLHF

j_gene: TRBJ1-2
abundance: NA
v_gene: TRBV3-1/TRBV3-2
CDR3aa: CASSQDVTGAYGYTF

j_gene: TRBJ1-6
abundance: NA
v_gene: TRBV5-1
CDR3aa: CASSLDLGGYNSPLHF

j_gene: TRBJ1-3
abundance: NA
v_gene: TRBV4-3
CDR3aa: CASSQVTGNTIYF

j_gene: TRBJ2-5
abundance: NA
v_gene: TRBV29-1
CDR3aa: CSVVGQGKETQYF

j_gene: TRBJ2-1
abundance: NA
v_gene: TRBV7-9
CDR3aa: CASSFPRGGVLNEQFF

j_gene: TRBJ2-6
abundance: NA
v_gene: TRBV14
CDR3aa: CASGTSRGVGANVLTF

j_gene: TRBJ1-5
abundance: NA
v_gene: TRBV6-5
CDR3aa: CASSYSIYSNQPQHF

j_gene: TRBJ1-5
abundance: NA
v_gene: TRBV7-2
CDR3aa: CASSFVGANQPQHF

j_gene: TRBJ2-3
abundance: NA
v_gene: TRBV19
CDR3aa: CASSTANLDTQYF

j_gene: TRBJ1-1
abundance: NA
v_gene: TRBV6-5
CDR3aa: CASSPGTEAFF

j_gene: TRBJ1-2
abundance: NA
v_gene: TRBV7-2
CDR3aa: CASSDRQGYGYTF

j_gene: TRBJ1-2
abundance: NA
v_gene: TRBV9
CDR3aa: CASSDRTGGNNYGYTF

j_gene: TRBJ2-3
abundance: NA
v_gene: TRBV7-8
CDR3aa: CATTGRLAWADTQYF

j_gene: TRBJ2-1
abundance: NA
v_gene: TRBV2
CDR3aa: CASKLAGGSSYNEQFF

j_gene: TRBJ2-3
abundance: NA
v_gene: TRBV4-1
CDR3aa: CASSQVGVAGLGTDTQYF

j_gene: TRBJ1-3
abundance: NA
v_gene: TRBV19
CDR3aa: CASHRGSSGNTIYF

j_gene: TRBJ2-5
abundance: NA
v_gene: TRBV18
CDR3aa: CASSLRQGSGETQYF

j_gene: TRBJ2-3
abundance: NA
v_gene: TRBV14
CDR3aa: CASSQGTGAFTQYF

j_gene: TRBJ2-3
abundance: NA
v_gene: TRBV19
CDR3aa: CASRPGRGTDTQYF

j_gene: TRBJ2-5
abundance: NA
v_gene: TRBV6-5
CDR3aa: CASRLGPNQETQYF

j_gene: TRBJ2-1
abundance: NA
v_gene: TRBV7-2
CDR3aa: CASSWGLAGGPHEQFF

j_gene: TRBJ1-1
abundance: NA
v_gene: TRBV7-2
CDR3aa: CASSLEGADSSEAFF

j_gene: TRBJ1-1
abundance: NA
v_gene: TRBV3-1/TRBV3-2
CDR3aa: CASSTNLGGNTEAFF

j_gene: TRBJ2-1
abundance: few
v_gene: TRBV7-3
CDR3aa: CASSSGGIGEQFF

j_gene: TRBJ1-6
abundance: once
v_gene: TRBV5-1
CDR3aa: CASRGDSGNSPLHF